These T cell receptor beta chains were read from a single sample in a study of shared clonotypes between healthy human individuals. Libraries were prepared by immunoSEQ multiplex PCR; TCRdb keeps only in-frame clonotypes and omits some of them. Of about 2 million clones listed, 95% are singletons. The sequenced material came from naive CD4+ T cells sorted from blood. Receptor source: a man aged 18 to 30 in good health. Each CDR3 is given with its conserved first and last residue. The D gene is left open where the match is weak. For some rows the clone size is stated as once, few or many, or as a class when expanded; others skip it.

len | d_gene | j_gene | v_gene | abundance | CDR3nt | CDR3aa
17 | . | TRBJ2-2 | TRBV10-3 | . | TGTGCCATCAGTGAATACGCTACAGGGCTTAACACCGGGGAGCTGTTTTTT | CAISEYATGLNTGELFF
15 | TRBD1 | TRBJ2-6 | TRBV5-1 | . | TGCGCCAGCAGCCCGACAGGGGCTGGGGCCAACGTCCTGACTTTC | CASSPTGAGANVLTF
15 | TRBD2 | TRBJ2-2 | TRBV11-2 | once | TGTGCCAGCAGCTTGACCATAGCGGGGGGCGGGGAGCTGTTTTTT | CASSLTIAGGGELFF
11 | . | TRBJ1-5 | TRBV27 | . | TGTGCCAGCGGATGGGAGCAGCCCCAGCATTTT | CASGWEQPQHF
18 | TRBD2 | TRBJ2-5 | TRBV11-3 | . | TGTGCCAGCAGCTTCCGACTAGCGGGATCGCGCACTCAAGAGACCCAGTACTTC | CASSFRLAGSRTQETQYF
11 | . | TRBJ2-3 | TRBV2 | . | TGTGCCAGCAGCCGGACAGATACGCAGTATTTT | CASSRTDTQYF
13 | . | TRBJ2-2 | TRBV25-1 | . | TGTGCCAGCAGTGCTCTCAACACCGGGGAGCTGTTTTTT | CASSALNTGELFF
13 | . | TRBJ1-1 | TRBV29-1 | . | TGCAGCGTCTTGGGACGTCTGTCGGGTGAAGCTTTCTTT | CSVLGRLSGEAFF
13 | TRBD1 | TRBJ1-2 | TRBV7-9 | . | TGTGCCAGCAGCCTCCGGACAGGGGACGGCTACACCTTC | CASSLRTGDGYTF
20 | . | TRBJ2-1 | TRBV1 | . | TGCACCAGCAGCCAAGATGGGCGCAATAGCGACCCCCGAAGGGGCAATGAGCAGTTCTTC | CTSSQDGRNSDPRRGNEQFF
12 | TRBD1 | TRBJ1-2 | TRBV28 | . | TGTGCCAGCAGATCTCAGGGGGATGGCTACACCTTC | CASRSQGDGYTF
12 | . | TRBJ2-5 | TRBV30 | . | TGTGCCTGGAATTCAGGGGAAGAGACCCAGTACTTC | CAWNSGEETQYF
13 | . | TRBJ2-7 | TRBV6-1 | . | TGTGCCAGCAGTGAAGCGGTTCGGAGCGAGCAGTACTTC | CASSEAVRSEQYF
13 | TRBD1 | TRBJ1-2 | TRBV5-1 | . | TGCGCCTCCAAGACAGGGGAGTTCGATGGCTACACCTTC | CASKTGEFDGYTF
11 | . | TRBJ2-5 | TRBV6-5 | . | TGTGCCAGCAGTCAGCAAGAGACCCAGTACTTC | CASSQQETQYF
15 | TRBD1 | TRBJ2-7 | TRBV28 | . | TGTGCCAGCAGTCCCCCGGGACAGGGGGCTTTCGAGCAGTACTTC | CASSPPGQGAFEQYF
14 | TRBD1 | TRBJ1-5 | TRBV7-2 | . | TGTGCCAGCAGCTTGGGACAGAACAATCAGCCCCAGCATTTT | CASSLGQNNQPQHF
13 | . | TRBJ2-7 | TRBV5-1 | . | TGCGCCAGCAGCTTGGCGGGGGTGTCCGAGCAGTACTTC | CASSLAGVSEQYF
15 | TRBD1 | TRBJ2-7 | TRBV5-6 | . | TGTGCCAGCTCTATTCACAGGGGCCTAGCCTACGAGCAGTACTTC | CASSIHRGLAYEQYF
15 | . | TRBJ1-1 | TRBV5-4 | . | TGTGCCAGCAGCGGTAAGAAGGGAATTTATACTGAAGCTTTCTTT | CASSGKKGIYTEAFF
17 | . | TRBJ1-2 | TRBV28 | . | TGTGCCAGCAGTCTAAACCCGACATTGAGGGTAGCGGAAGGCTACACCTTC | CASSLNPTLRVAEGYTF
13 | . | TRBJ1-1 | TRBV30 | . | TGTGCCTGGAGTGGGGGATTAGGGGCCATTGCTTTCTTT | CAWSGGLGAIAFF
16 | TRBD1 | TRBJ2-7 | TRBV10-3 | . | TGTGCCATCAGTGTGGGACAGGGGGCAATGGGCTACGAGCAGTACTTC | CAISVGQGAMGYEQYF
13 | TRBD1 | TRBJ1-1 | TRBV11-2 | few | TGTGCCAGCAGCCCCTGGGACAGGCCTGAAGCTTTCTTT | CASSPWDRPEAFF
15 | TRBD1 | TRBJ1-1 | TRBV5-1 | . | TGCGCCAGCAGCGGGACAGGGTTGGTGAACACTGAAGCTTTCTTT | CASSGTGLVNTEAFF
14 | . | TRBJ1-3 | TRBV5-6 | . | TGTGCCAGCAGCCGGGAGGGGACTGGAAACACCATATATTTT | CASSREGTGNTIYF
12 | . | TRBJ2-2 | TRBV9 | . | TGTGCCAGCAGGCAAGAGGGCGGGGAGCTGTTTTTT | CASRQEGGELFF
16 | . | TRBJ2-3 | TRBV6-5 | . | TGTGCCAGCAGTTACAGGGTTGGGGGGGGCGCAGATACGCAGTATTTT | CASSYRVGGGADTQYF
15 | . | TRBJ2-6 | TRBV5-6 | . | TGTGCCAGCAGCTTGTTGGGGGACGGGGCCAACGTCCTGACTTTC | CASSLLGDGANVLTF
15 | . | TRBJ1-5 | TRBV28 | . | TGTGCCAGCAGCCCCGGACGGCTTAGCAATCAGCCCCAGCATTTT | CASSPGRLSNQPQHF
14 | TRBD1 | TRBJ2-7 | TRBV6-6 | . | TGTGCCAGCAGTCGGGGACAGGGTGGTTACGAGCAGTACTTC | CASSRGQGGYEQYF
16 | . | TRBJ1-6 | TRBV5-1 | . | TGCGCCAGCAGCTCCTTAGGGGGACGGAATAATTCACCCCTCCACTTT | CASSSLGGRNNSPLHF
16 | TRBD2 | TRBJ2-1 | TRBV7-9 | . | TGTGCCAGCAGCAGGGCGGCGGGAGTAGGTTACAATGAGCAGTTCTTC | CASSRAAGVGYNEQFF
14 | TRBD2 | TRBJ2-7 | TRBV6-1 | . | TGTGCCATCGAGTCGGCGGGAGGGCCCGGCGAGCAGTACTTC | CAIESAGGPGEQYF
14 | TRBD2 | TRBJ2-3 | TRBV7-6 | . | TGTGCCAGTGGCGGGGACTATAGCACAGATACGCAGTATTTT | CASGGDYSTDTQYF
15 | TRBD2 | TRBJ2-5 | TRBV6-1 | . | TGTGCCAGCAGTGCAGCTAGCGGGGGCCAAGAGACCCAGTACTTC | CASSAASGGQETQYF
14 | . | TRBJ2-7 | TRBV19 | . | TGTGCCAGTAGTATAGAAAGGGGCTCCTACGAGCAGTACTTC | CASSIERGSYEQYF
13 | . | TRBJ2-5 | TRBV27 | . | TGTGCCAGCAGTTACGCGTCCCAAGAGACCCAGTACTTC | CASSYASQETQYF
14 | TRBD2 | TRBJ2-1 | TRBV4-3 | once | TGCGCCAGCAGCCAGGTTAGGACTAGCAATGAGCAGTTCTTC | CASSQVRTSNEQFF
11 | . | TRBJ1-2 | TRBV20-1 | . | TGCAGGGGGGCTGGGGAGTATGGCTACACCTTC | CRGAGEYGYTF
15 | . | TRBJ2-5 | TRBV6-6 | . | TGTGCCAGCAGTTCGCGGACACAAGGGGGAGAGACCCAGTACTTC | CASSSRTQGGETQYF